This T cell receptor (beta chain) was documented in a study of CD8+ T cells in alopecia areata. The CDR3 runs 18 residues. The germline V gene has CDR1 SGHDN and CDR2 FVKESK. With V trimmed by 4 bases and J by 0 bases, 11 bases remained unmatched. The treatment is: oral pan-JAK inhibitor, 5-10 mg twice daily. Sequencing templates came from extracted RNA that was reverse transcribed into cDNA. Here immunoSEQ multiplex PCR was the method, and the copy in TCRdb shows in-frame clones only, minus some. Among some 170,000 clones listed, 58% were seen once. The receptor's source is a human donor with alopecia areata. The rearrangement links TRBV14 to TRBJ1-1, with TRBD1 matching 10 bases. This sample comprised CD4+ T cells sorted from blood, obtained at approximately week 60, from a patient treated with tofacitinib. As DNA, the CDR3 is TGTGCCAGCAGCCCACTCGGATCCGGGACAGGGGTGAACACTGAAGCTTTCTTT. Translating gives CASSPLGSGTGVNTEAFF.